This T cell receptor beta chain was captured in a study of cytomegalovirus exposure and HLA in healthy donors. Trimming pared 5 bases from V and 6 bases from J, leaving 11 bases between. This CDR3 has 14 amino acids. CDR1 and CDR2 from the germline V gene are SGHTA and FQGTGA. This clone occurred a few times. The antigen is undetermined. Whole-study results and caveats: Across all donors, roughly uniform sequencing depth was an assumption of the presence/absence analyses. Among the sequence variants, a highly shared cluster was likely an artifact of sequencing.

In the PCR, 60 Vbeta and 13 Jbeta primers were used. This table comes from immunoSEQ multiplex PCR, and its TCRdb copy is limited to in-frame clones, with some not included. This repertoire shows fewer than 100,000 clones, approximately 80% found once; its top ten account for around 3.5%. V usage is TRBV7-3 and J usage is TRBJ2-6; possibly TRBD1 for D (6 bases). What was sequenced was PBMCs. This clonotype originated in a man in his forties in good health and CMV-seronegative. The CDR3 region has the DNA TGTGCCAGCAGCGTGGACAGACTGGCCAACGTCCTGACTTTC. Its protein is CASSVDRLANVLTF.